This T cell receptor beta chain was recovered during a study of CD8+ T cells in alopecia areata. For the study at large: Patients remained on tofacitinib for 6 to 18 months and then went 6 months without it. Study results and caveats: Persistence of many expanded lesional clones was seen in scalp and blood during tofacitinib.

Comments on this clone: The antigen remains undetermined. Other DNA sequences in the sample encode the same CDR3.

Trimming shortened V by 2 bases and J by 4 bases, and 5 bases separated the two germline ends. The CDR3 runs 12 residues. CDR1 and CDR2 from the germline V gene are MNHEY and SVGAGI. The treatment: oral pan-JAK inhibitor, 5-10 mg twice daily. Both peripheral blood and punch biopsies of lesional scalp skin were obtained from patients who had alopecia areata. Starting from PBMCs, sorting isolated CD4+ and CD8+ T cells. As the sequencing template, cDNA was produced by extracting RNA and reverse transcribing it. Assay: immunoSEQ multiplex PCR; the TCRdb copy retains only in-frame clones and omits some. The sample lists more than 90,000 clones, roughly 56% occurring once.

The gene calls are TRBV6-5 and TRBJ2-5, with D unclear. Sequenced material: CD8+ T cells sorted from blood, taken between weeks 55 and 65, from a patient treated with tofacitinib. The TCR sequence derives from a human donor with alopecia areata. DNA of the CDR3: TGTGCCAGCAGTTACGGTGGAGAGACCCAGTACTTC. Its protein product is CASSYGGETQYF.